The present T cell receptor beta chain was sequenced within a study of CD8 T cells in Susac syndrome (dated by TCRdb to the late 2010s). Background for the entire study: The study used repertoire sequencing to test whether antigen drove CD8+ T cell activation and differentiation in Susac syndrome. Overall results and qualifications from the work: The TCR sequencing and HLA analysis was acknowledged to have included a relatively small number of individuals.

Of note for this clonotype: Its antigen remains unidentified. No much larger clone is present one base from it, and per-base qualities are unavailable.

Peripheral blood CD8+ and CD4+ T cells from healthy donors, Susac syndrome patients and multiple sclerosis patients were profiled using high-throughput TCR beta sequencing. Multiple sclerosis controls were treatment-naive patients with stable or active relapsing-remitting disease fulfilling revised McDonald criteria. Bulk CD8+ and CD4+ T cells were purified magnetically by negative isolation, whereas CD8+ TEMRA cells were enriched by FACS. Blood was drawn into EDTA tubes, processed within 24 hours, and PBMCs were isolated by density gradient centrifugation. PBMCs intended for TCR sequencing were cryopreserved in liquid nitrogen and thawed later in a water bath at 37 degrees C. Purity of sorted or isolated CD4+, CD8+ and CD8+ TEMRA cells was at least 90%. RNA was extracted using the RNeasy kit, and about 0.45 to 1 ug of the RNA was reverse transcribed with random hexamers. The immunoSEQ multiplex PCR assay, which covers 54 Vbeta and 13 Jbeta segments, was used to amplify TCR beta CDR3 regions. To correct PCR amplification bias, a synthetic template baseline was used for both primer optimization and computational correction. As for the original processing: Reads were annotated to V, D and J genes per IMGT and analyzed with immunoSEQ Analyzer, keeping only productive sequences. To calculate clonality, Shannon entropy was normalized by log2 of the number of productive unique sequences and then subtracted from one. For each patient and control, public and private clones were evaluated within the 100 most prevalent clones. Susac-specific clones were defined as absent from healthy and MS cohorts, over a thousand published viral clones and other ImmuneACCESS disease sequences. TCRdb applied fastp at Q25 and MiXCR to the public reads, then kept only in-frame beta chains. Each CDR3 protein appears once, grouped with its most common genes and DNA. TCRdb, not the original authors, processed these V and J calls. The sample data list about 70,000 distinct CDR3 sequences, and just over 95% of these were observed just once. The ten largest clones capture 0.09% to 0.13% of the sample.

The sample consisted of CD4+ T cells from PBMCs. The TCR originated in a human donor with multiple sclerosis.

The CDR3 has the sequence CASSPGDPGRALHF. The DNA reads TGTGCCAGCAGCCCCGGGGACCCAGGCCGCGCCCTCCACTTT. The chain is encoded by TRBV7-2 joined to TRBJ1-6; possibly the D gene is TRBD1, per 5 matching bases. The V end loses 5 bases and the J end loses 14 bases, and a stretch of 19 bases separates them. In the germline V gene, CDR1 corresponds to SGHTA and CDR2 to FQGNSA. The CDR3 sequence holds 14 residues, the cysteine and phenylalanine included. CDR3 DNA only is kept here, 42 bases in frame from base 1. The entire variable domain, with the stretches around the CDR3 drawn from the reference TRBV7-2 and TRBJ1-6 proteins, is GAGVSQSPSNKVTEKGKDVELRCDPISGHTALYWYRQSLGQGLEFLIYFQGNSAPDKSGLPSDRFSAERTGGSVSTLTIQRTQQEDSAVYLCASSPGDPGRALHFGNGTRLTVT.